This is a list of T cell receptor beta chains from one sample in a study of TIL therapy for anti-PD-1-resistant metastatic lung cancer. Some clones are missing from TCRdb's copy, which holds only in-frame ones; the method was immunoSEQ multiplex PCR. Among under 65,000 clones listed, 75% to 85% were seen once. The sequenced sample was blood, obtained at baseline. Receptors originate from a person between 25 and 79 years old with non-small cell lung cancer. Each CDR3 is given with its conserved first and last residue.

J gene,CDR3 length,V gene,CDR3 protein
TRBJ2-3,14,TRBV4-1,CASSQAASTDTQYF
TRBJ2-2,17,TRBV14,CASSPGWQTGGTGELFF
TRBJ2-4,16,TRBV6-2/TRBV6-3,CASSYSASLAKNIQYF
TRBJ2-2,15,TRBV5-6,CASSEGQGNTGELFF
TRBJ2-7,18,TRBV5-1,CASSVGTGAASSGKGQYF
TRBJ2-1,13,TRBV3-1/TRBV3-2,CASSLSLRPGEFF
TRBJ2-5,16,TRBV6-2/TRBV6-3,CASSSLGREPRETQYF
TRBJ1-5,16,TRBV5-1,CASSYGTGGANQPQHF
TRBJ2-7,14,TRBV19,CASSTAGTSEERYF
TRBJ1-2,15,TRBV3-1/TRBV3-2,CASSQRAVQNYGYTF
TRBJ2-1,17,TRBV11-3,CASSYRGSAGGPNEQFF
TRBJ2-5,17,TRBV2,CASSEALKGTGQETQYF
TRBJ1-3,16,TRBV18,CASSPRTSGGGNTIYF
TRBJ2-1,14,TRBV28,CASNSGGFHNEQFF
TRBJ1-3,13,TRBV2,CASSRQGGITIYF
TRBJ2-7,15,TRBV6-5,CASSSPSAGPYEQYF
TRBJ2-5,13,TRBV3-1/TRBV3-2,CASSQGNRETQYF
TRBJ2-7,12,TRBV11-2,CASSPGGLAGNF
TRBJ2-7,13,TRBV7-6,CASSPTGGGEQYF
TRBJ2-7,16,TRBV9,CASSSEGGGSSYEQYF
TRBJ1-4,15,TRBV7-2,CASSLAARYNEKLFF
TRBJ2-1,14,TRBV10-2,CASRGQGFYNEQFF
TRBJ1-3,15,TRBV6-5,CASSYGEGSGNTIYF
TRBJ2-7,14,TRBV27,CASSLDSLSYEQYF
TRBJ2-7,14,TRBV7-8,CASSPTEVAYEQYF
TRBJ2-7,15,TRBV5-1,CASSSGRDRSTEQYF
TRBJ2-7,16,TRBV28,CASPPSGTRVPYEQYF
TRBJ2-3,14,TRBV7-3,CASSLGLASDTQYF
TRBJ1-6,17,TRBV4-3,CASSQDWDRGYNSPLHF
TRBJ1-2,12,TRBV30,CAATTGGGGYTF
TRBJ1-1,14,TRBV7-6,CASSSGTANTEAFF
TRBJ2-2,16,TRBV21-1,CASGNVLGQSTGELFF